The 21 T cell receptor beta chains listed next were all sequenced from one sample in a study of Graves' ophthalmopathy and Graves' hyperthyroidism. RNA transcripts were the source from which TCR beta CDR3 regions were amplified. RT-PCR with HTBI primers came first, then second-round multiplex PCR. Each CDR3 protein gets one entry after TCRdb re-called the multiplex PCR reads with MiXCR. The table records about 150,000 distinct CDR3 sequences, under 40% of them present only once. Material: peripheral blood. These receptors all stem from a woman aged 40 to 50 with Graves' ophthalmopathy.

This chain connects TRBV6-1 to TRBJ1-1, with D uncertain. The germline V and J ends were trimmed by 0 bases and 3 bases, with 11 bases remaining between them. CDR3 length: 15 amino acids. Per the germline V gene, CDR1 is MNHNS and CDR2 is SASEGT. The CDR3 DNA sequence: TGTGCCAGCAGTGAAGCGCTTCGGGAGGACACTGAAGCTTTCTTT. Translating gives CASSEALREDTEAFF.

The chain combines TRBV6-5 with TRBJ1-5, with no clear D. In germline, CDR1 is MNHEY, CDR2 SVGAGI. CDR3 length equals 15 residues. V was pared by 0 bases and J by 4 bases, with 10 bases between. CDR3 nucleotide sequence: TGTGCCAGCAGTTACTCATTAGGGCCGAATCAGCCCCAGCATTTT. It yields the protein CASSYSLGPNQPQHF.

The sample holds many counts of this clonotype. The rearrangement joins TRBV19 to TRBJ1-1; the D gene is possibly TRBD1 (5 bases). The V gene's germline CDR1 is LNHDA and CDR2 SQIVND (reference sequence). The CDR3 length is 12 residues. V was trimmed by 3 bases and J by 5 bases, leaving 7 bases between them. The CDR3: CASSIKGTEAFF. Here the CDR3 DNA reads TGTGCCAGTAGTATCAAGGGGACTGAAGCTTTCTTT.

This clonotype was seen ten or more times. V and J are TRBV12-3 or TRBV12-4 and TRBJ2-7, with 8 bases fitting TRBD1. The junction had 2 bases not matched to a gene; V was cut back by 8 bases and J by 5 bases. The CDR3 is 11 residues long. The CDR3 region is CASGQGNEQYF. CDR3 in DNA: TGTGCCAGCGGACAGGGAAACGAGCAGTACTTC.

This clonotype occurred many times. The V call is TRBV5-1, the J call TRBJ1-2; TRBD1 is a possible D gene (6 bases). V lost 4 bases and J lost 6, with 10 bases in between. Looked up from germline, CDR1 is SGHRS and CDR2 is YFSETQ. The CDR3 totals 12 residues. The CDR3 spells CASSPDRNGYTF. In DNA, the CDR3 is TGCGCCAGCAGCCCCGACAGGAATGGCTACACCTTC.

The chain couples TRBV18 to TRBJ2-2, with TRBD1 matching over 9 bases. The CDR3 has 15 residues. V shed 10 bases, J shed 4 bases, and the junction held 10 bases outside the gene matches. Germline assignment: CDR1 KGHSH and CDR2 LQKENI. The CDR3 sequence is CANPTGQGRTGELFF. The CDR3 region has the DNA TGTGCCAACCCGACGGGACAGGGTCGCACCGGGGAGCTGTTTTTT. Full variable domain (outside the CDR3, taken from reference TRBV18 and TRBJ2-2): NAGVMQNPRHLVRRRGQEARLRCSPMKGHSHVYWYRQLPEEGLKFMVYLQKENIIDESGMPKERFSAEFPKEGPSILRIQQVVRGDSAAYFCANPTGQGRTGELFFGEGSRLTVL.

This clonotype was picked up a small number of times. The genes are TRBV28 and TRBJ1-6; tentatively, D is TRBD1 (5 bases). The CDR3 length is 13 residues. CDR1 is MDHEN and CDR2 is SYDVKM in the germline V gene. V dropped 10 bases and J dropped 3 bases, with 10 bases sitting between them. The CDR3 here is CATQGYYNSPLHF. Written as DNA, the CDR3 is TGTGCCACCCAGGGCTACTATAATTCACCCCTCCACTTT. Full variable domain (outside the CDR3, taken from reference TRBV28 and TRBJ1-6): DVKVTQSSRYLVKRTGEKVFLECVQDMDHENMFWYRQDPGLGLRLIYFSYDVKMKEKGDIPEGYSVSREKKERFSLILESASTNQTSMYLCATQGYYNSPLHFGNGTRLTVT.

This clonotype was seen ten or more times. The CDR3 is CASTLRRQGNQPQHF. Written as DNA, the CDR3 is TGTGCCAGCACCCTTCGCAGACAGGGCAATCAGCCCCAGCATTTT. The chain joins TRBV6-2 or TRBV6-3 to TRBJ1-5; perhaps TRBD1 as D (6 bases). Germline CDR1 MNHEY, CDR2 SVGEGT. Trimming left V 7 bases short and J 2 bases short, with 15 bases between. CDR3 size: 15 residues.

This clonotype was found many times. This chain uses TRBV7-2 with TRBJ1-3; D unresolved. The germline gives CDR1 SGHTA, CDR2 FQGNSA. The CDR3 totals 14 residues. V lost 1 base and J 1 base, leaving 5 bases between the germline ends. CDR3 loop: CASSLETSGNTIYF. The CDR3 coding sequence is TGTGCCAGCAGCTTAGAAACTTCTGGAAACACCATATATTTT. The complete variable domain, with remaining parts taken from reference TRBV7-2 and TRBJ1-3, reads GAGVSQSPSNKVTEKGKDVELRCDPISGHTALYWYRQSLGQGLEFLIYFQGNSAPDKSGLPSDRFSAERTGGSVSTLTIQRTQQEDSAVYLCASSLETSGNTIYFGEGSWLTVV.

This chain uses TRBV5-1 with TRBJ2-7, with 12 bases matching TRBD2. This CDR3 is 15 amino acids long. The V and J ends lost 5 bases and 5 bases, in that order; junction bases with no gene match: 8. Looked up from germline, CDR1 is SGHRS and CDR2 is YFSETQ. CDR3 loop: CASSQATSGRNEQYF. CDR3 DNA: TGCGCCAGCAGTCAAGCGACTAGCGGGAGAAACGAGCAGTACTTC.

The chain links TRBV2 to TRBJ1-1; possibly TRBD1 for D (5 bases). Germline assignment: CDR1 SNHLY and CDR2 FYNNEI. The V end was cut by 3 bases, the J end by 0 bases, with 14 bases between. This CDR3 has 16 residues. The CDR3 DNA reads as TGTGCCAGCAGTGATCAGACAGTGGGGATGAACACTGAAGCTTTCTTT. Translation gives CASSDQTVGMNTEAFF.

The V and J genes are TRBV15 and TRBJ2-1; 7 bases match TRBD2. Germline CDR1 and CDR2: LNHNV and YYDKDF (reference sequence). The CDR3 has 16 residues. V was clipped by 2 bases and J by 2 bases; unmatched bases: 6. The CDR3 sequence is CATSRLSGAPYNEQFF. CDR3 sequence (DNA): TGTGCCACCAGCAGATTGAGCGGGGCCCCCTACAATGAGCAGTTCTTC.

This clonotype has a count of ten or more. J is TRBJ2-7 and V is TRBV4-1; 7 bases agree with TRBD1. This CDR3 is 15 amino acids long. Trimming at V came to 1 base and at J to 2 bases, leaving 5 bases not matched to a gene. Germline assignment: CDR1 MGHRA and CDR2 YSYEKL. The CDR3 sequence: CASSQANTGAYEQYF. The CDR3 DNA sequence: TGCGCCAGCAGCCAAGCGAATACAGGGGCCTACGAGCAGTACTTC.

The rearrangement joins TRBV11-3 to TRBJ2-7; no reliable D call. CDR1 is SGHNT and CDR2 is YENEEA in the germline V gene. This CDR3 contains 13 residues. V was cut by 3 bases and J by 5 bases, with 11 bases left in between. The CDR3 nucleotides read TGTGCCAGCAGCTTCTTAACTGCCCACGAGCAGTACTTC. Translated: CASSFLTAHEQYF. The full variable domain, rest sourced from reference TRBV11-3 and TRBJ2-7, is EAGVVQSPRYKIIEKKQPVAFWCNPISGHNTLYWYLQNLGQGPELLIRYENEEAVDDSQLPKDRFSAERLKGVDSTLKIQPAELGDSAVYLCASSFLTAHEQYFGPGTRLTVT.

This clonotype was counted a few times. V and J are TRBV28 and TRBJ2-7, with a possible D match to TRBD2 (6 bases). The CDR3 contains 16 residues. Per the germline V gene, CDR1 is MDHEN and CDR2 is SYDVKM. Deletions cut 6 bases from V and 4 bases from J, with 22 bases between. The CDR3 nucleotides are TGTGCCAGCAGCATCGCTTCGGGGGACCGGTTTTACGAGCAGTACTTC. It specifies CASSIASGDRFYEQYF.

The gene calls are TRBV2 and TRBJ1-5; 8 nucleotides match TRBD1. Trimming at V came to 7 bases and at J to 6 bases, leaving 8 bases not matched to a gene. Germline loops: CDR1 SNHLY, CDR2 FYNNEI. The CDR3 length is 14 residues. For the CDR3, the DNA is TGTGCCAGCAAGATGGACAGGGAAGGTCAGCCCCAGCATTTT. This codes for CASKMDREGQPQHF.

This clonotype was recorded at least ten times. The V gene is TRBV30, the J gene TRBJ2-5; no firm D call. Between the trimmed V and J ends, which lost 0 bases and 0 bases, there was a span of 8 bases. Germline values: CDR1 GTSNPN, CDR2 SVGIG (reference sequence). CDR3 length: 14 residues. CDR3 nucleotides: TGTGCCTGGAGTGTACTGGGGTACCAAGAGACCCAGTACTTC. It yields the protein CAWSVLGYQETQYF.

This chain links TRBV28 with TRBJ2-7; 7 nucleotides line up with TRBD1. Germline CDR1 MDHEN, CDR2 SYDVKM. J was trimmed by 0 bases and V by 8 bases; bases with no gene match: 4. The CDR3 spans 13 residues. The chain's CDR3 is CASRDSTSYEQYF. The DNA for the CDR3 is TGTGCCAGCCGGGACAGCACCTCCTACGAGCAGTACTTC.

This clonotype was seen at least ten times. The chain links TRBV30 to TRBJ1-1; D unresolved. The germline V and J ends were trimmed by 0 bases and 3 bases, with 8 bases remaining between them. In germline, CDR1 is GTSNPN, CDR2 SVGIG (reference sequence). The CDR3 sequence is 13 residues long. The CDR3 region has the DNA TGTGCCTGGAGTGTGGCCGGGTACACTGAAGCTTTCTTT. Its translation is CAWSVAGYTEAFF.

This clonotype occurred many times. The chain couples TRBV29-1 to TRBJ1-1, with no clear D. CDR3 size: 12 residues. Per germline, CDR1 SQVTM and CDR2 ANQGSEA. With 7 bases removed from V and 4 bases from J, the gap between germline ends came to 13 bases. As DNA, the CDR3 is TGCAGCGCCGGACGCCAGCCCACTGAAGCTTTCTTT. It yields the protein CSAGRQPTEAFF.

This clonotype was counted a few times. V usage is TRBV7-2 and J usage is TRBJ2-5; 8 bases are a match to TRBD2. The CDR3 sequence is 15 residues long. Germline lookup yields CDR1 SGHTA and CDR2 FQGNSA. V shed 2 bases, J shed 4 bases, and the junction held 6 bases outside the gene matches. The CDR3 nucleotides are TGTGCCAGCAGCTTACTTCGGGAGGGCCGAGAGACCCAGTACTTC. This encodes CASSLLREGRETQYF. Full variable domain (outside the CDR3, taken from reference TRBV7-2 and TRBJ2-5): GAGVSQSPSNKVTEKGKDVELRCDPISGHTALYWYRQSLGQGLEFLIYFQGNSAPDKSGLPSDRFSAERTGGSVSTLTIQRTQQEDSAVYLCASSLLREGRETQYFGPGTRLLVL.